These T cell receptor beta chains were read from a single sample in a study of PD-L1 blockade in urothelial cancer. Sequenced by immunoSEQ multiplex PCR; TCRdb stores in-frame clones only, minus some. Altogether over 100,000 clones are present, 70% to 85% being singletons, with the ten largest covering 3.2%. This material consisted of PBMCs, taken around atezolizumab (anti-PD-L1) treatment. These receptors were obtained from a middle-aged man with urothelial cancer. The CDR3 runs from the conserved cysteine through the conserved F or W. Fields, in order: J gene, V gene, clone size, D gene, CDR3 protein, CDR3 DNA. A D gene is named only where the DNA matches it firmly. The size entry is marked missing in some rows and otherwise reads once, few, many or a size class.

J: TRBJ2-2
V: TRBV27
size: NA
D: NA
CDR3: CASSLKREFGELFF
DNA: TGTGCCAGCAGTTTGAAACGGGAGTTTGGGGAGCTGTTTTTT

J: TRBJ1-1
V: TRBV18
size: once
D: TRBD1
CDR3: CASSPGQAVGGEAFF
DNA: TGTGCCAGCTCACCCGGACAGGCGGTGGGGGGTGAAGCTTTCTTT

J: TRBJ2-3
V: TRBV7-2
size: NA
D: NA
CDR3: CASSAVAATTDTQYF
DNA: TGTGCCAGCAGCGCAGTAGCGGCGACCACAGATACGCAGTATTTT

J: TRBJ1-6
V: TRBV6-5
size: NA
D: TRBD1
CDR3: CASSFDRGSSPLHF
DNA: TGTGCCAGCAGTTTCGACAGGGGATCTTCACCCCTCCACTTT

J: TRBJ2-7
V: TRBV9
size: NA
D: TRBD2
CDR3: CASSPGLADYEQYF
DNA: TGTGCCAGCAGCCCAGGACTAGCGGACTACGAGCAGTACTTC

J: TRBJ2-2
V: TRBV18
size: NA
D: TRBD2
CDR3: CASSPLLAANTGELFF
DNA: TGTGCCAGCTCACCACTCCTAGCGGCGAACACCGGGGAGCTGTTTTTT

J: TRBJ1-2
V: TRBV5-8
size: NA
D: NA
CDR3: CASSFRQGPFYGYTF
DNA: TGTGCCAGCAGCTTCCGGCAGGGGCCATTCTATGGCTACACCTTC

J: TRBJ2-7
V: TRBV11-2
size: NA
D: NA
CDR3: CASSSAYEQYF
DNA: TGTGCCAGCAGCTCCGCCTACGAGCAGTACTTC

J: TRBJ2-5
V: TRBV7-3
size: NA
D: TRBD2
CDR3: CASSTGGPQETQYF
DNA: TGTGCCAGCAGCACGGGAGGGCCCCAAGAGACCCAGTACTTC

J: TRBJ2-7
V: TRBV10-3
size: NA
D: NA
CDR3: CAIARTAEQYF
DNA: TGTGCCATCGCTAGGACAGCCGAGCAGTACTTC

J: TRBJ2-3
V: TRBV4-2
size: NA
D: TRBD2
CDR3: CAGEGTNSGRAGPTDTQYF
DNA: TGTGCCGGCGAGGGGACAAATAGCGGGAGGGCCGGTCCCACAGATACGCAGTATTTT

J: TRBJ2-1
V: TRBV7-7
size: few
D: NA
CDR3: CGGDWRGPLGEQFF
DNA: TGTGGGGGAGATTGGCGGGGGCCGTTAGGGGAGCAGTTCTTC

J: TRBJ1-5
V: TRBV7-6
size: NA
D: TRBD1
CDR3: CASSRTGQNQPQHF
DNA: TGTGCCAGCAGCAGGACAGGCCAAAATCAGCCCCAGCATTTT

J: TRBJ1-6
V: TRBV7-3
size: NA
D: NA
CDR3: CASSRGGYNSPLHF
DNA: TGTGCCAGCAGCCGCGGGGGGTATAATTCACCCCTCCACTTT

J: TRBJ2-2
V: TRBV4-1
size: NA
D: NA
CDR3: CASSSRGVVSGELFF
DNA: TGCGCCAGCAGCTCCAGGGGAGTAGTTTCCGGGGAGCTGTTTTTT

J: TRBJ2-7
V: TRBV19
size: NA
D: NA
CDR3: CASSIGAYPNSYEQYF
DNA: TGTGCCAGTAGTATTGGAGCGTATCCCAATTCCTACGAGCAGTACTTC

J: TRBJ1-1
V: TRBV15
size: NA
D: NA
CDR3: CATSIDIRGTEAFF
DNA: TGTGCCACCAGCATCGACATCCGAGGGACTGAAGCTTTCTTT

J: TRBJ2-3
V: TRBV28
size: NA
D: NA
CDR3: CASSFRGRTDTQYF
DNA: TGTGCCAGCAGTTTCCGCGGGCGCACAGATACGCAGTATTTT

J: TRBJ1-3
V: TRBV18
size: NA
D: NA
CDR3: CASSPRDPFTNSGNTIYF
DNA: TGTGCCAGCTCACCGAGGGATCCCTTTACCAACTCTGGAAACACCATATATTTT

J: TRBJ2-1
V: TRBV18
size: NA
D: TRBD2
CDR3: CASSPWGLGSSNEQFF
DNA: TGTGCCAGCTCCCCATGGGGACTAGGGTCCTCCAATGAGCAGTTCTTC

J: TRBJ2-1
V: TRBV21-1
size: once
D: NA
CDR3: CASSYRATQTYNEQFF
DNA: TGTGCCAGCAGCTATCGCGCCACTCAAACCTACAATGAGCAGTTCTTC

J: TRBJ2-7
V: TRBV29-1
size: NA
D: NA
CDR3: CSVVPSSYEQYF
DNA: TGCAGCGTAGTCCCTAGCTCCTACGAGCAGTACTTC

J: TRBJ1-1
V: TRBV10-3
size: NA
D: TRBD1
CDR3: CAIRGQGNTEAFF
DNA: TGTGCCATCAGGGGACAGGGGAACACTGAAGCTTTCTTT

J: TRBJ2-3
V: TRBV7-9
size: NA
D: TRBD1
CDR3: CASSYGQGTDTQYF
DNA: TGTGCCAGCAGCTATGGACAGGGCACAGATACGCAGTATTTT

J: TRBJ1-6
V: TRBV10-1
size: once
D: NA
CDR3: CASSESGSSPLHF
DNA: TGCGCCAGCAGTGAGTCGGGGAGTTCACCCCTCCACTTT

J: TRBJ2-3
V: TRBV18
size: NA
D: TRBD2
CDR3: CASSPLAGGRADTQYF
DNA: TGTGCCAGCTCACCATTAGCGGGAGGTCGCGCAGATACGCAGTATTTT

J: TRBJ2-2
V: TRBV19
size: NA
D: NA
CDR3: CASSIESSSNTGELFF
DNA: TGTGCCAGTAGTATCGAGTCCTCCTCCAACACCGGGGAGCTGTTTTTT

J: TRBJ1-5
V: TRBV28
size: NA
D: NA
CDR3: CASSQGGQPQHF
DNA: TGTGCCAGCAGTCAAGGGGGTCAGCCCCAGCATTTT

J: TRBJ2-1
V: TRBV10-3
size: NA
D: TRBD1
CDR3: CAISTDRGRRNEQFF
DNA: TGTGCCATCAGTACAGACAGGGGGCGCAGGAATGAGCAGTTCTTC

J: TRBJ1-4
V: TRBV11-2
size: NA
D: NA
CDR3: CASSLDRNSQNEKLFF
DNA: TGTGCCAGCAGCTTAGATAGAAACAGTCAAAATGAAAAACTGTTTTTT

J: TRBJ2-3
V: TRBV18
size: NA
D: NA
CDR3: CASSPTTDTQYF
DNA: TGTGCCAGCTCACCAACAACGGATACGCAGTATTTT

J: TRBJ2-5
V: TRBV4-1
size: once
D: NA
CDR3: CASSQDSVYQETQYF
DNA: TGCGCCAGCAGCCAAGATTCAGTCTACCAAGAGACCCAGTACTTC

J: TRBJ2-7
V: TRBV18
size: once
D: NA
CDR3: CASSPLAGPSSYEQYF
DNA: TGTGCCAGCTCACCACTGGCAGGGCCAAGCTCCTACGAGCAGTACTTC

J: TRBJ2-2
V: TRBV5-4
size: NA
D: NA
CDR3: CASSLASVAAVGELFF
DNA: TGTGCCAGCAGCTTGGCCTCTGTAGCGGCGGTCGGGGAGCTGTTTTTT

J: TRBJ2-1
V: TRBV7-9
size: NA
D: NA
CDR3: CASSGSTRADEQFF
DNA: TGTGCCAGCAGCGGATCAACTAGGGCGGATGAGCAGTTCTTC

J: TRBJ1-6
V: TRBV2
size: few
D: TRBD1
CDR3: CASRDQGDSPLHF
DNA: TGTGCCAGCAGGGACCAGGGGGATTCACCCCTCCACTTT

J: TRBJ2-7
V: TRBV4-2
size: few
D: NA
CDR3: CASSQGLAISYEQYF
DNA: TGTGCCAGCAGCCAAGGTCTAGCGATCAGCTACGAGCAGTACTTC

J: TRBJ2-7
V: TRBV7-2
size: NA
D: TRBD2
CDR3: CASSSSGGYEQYF
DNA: TGTGCCAGCAGCTCTAGCGGGGGGTACGAGCAGTACTTC

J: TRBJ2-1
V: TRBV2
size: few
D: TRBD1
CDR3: CASSAGQEQFF
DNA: TGTGCCAGCAGTGCGGGACAGGAGCAGTTCTTC

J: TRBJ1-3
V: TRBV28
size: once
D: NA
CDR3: CASGRGTSGNTIYF
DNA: TGTGCCAGCGGGAGGGGGACCTCTGGAAACACCATATATTTT

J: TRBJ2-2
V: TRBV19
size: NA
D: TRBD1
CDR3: CASSARDRGLLTGELFF
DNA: TGTGCCAGTAGTGCCCGGGACAGGGGACTCCTTACCGGGGAGCTGTTTTTT

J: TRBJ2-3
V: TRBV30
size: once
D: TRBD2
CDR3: CAWSVGLAVTDTQYF
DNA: TGTGCCTGGAGTGTAGGGCTAGCGGTCACAGATACGCAGTATTTT

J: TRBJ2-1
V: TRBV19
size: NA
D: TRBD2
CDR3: CASSALRTSGYNEQFF
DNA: TGTGCCAGTAGTGCCCTAAGGACTAGCGGCTACAATGAGCAGTTCTTC

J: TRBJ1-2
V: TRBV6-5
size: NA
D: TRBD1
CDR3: CASSKGQGAQGYTF
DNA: TGTGCCAGCAGTAAGGGACAGGGGGCGCAGGGCTACACCTTC

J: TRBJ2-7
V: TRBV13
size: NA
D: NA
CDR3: CASSAEGRTYEQYF
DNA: TGTGCCAGCAGCGCGGAGGGACGCACCTACGAGCAGTACTTC

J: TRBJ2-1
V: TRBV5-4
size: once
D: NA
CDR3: CASSPSFGGYNEQFF
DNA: TGTGCCAGCAGCCCCTCCTTTGGCGGGTACAATGAGCAGTTCTTC

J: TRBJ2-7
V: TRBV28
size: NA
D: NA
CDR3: CASSPNQSRLRNEQYF
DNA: TGTGCCAGCAGTCCCAATCAAAGTCGACTGCGGAACGAGCAGTACTTC

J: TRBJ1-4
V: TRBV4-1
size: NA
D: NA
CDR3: CASSQEGRQAATNEKLFF
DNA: TGCGCCAGCAGCCAAGAGGGACGACAGGCTGCAACTAATGAAAAACTGTTTTTT

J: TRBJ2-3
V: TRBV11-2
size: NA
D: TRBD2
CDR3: CASSRFFAGEVSTDTQYF
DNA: TGTGCCAGCAGCCGCTTTTTCGCGGGAGAGGTTAGCACAGATACGCAGTATTTT

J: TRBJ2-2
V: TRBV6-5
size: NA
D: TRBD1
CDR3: CASSYTGGGTGELFF
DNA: TGTGCCAGCAGTTACACAGGGGGAGGTACCGGGGAGCTGTTTTTT

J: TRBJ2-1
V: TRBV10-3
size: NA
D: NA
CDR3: CAISGGKWNNEQFF
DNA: TGTGCCATCAGTGGAGGGAAATGGAACAATGAGCAGTTCTTC

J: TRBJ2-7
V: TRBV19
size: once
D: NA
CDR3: CASSIGGGGYEQYF
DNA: TGTGCCAGTAGTATCGGGGGAGGGGGTTACGAGCAGTACTTC

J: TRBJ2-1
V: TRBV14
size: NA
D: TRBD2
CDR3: CASSQTGGSSYNEQFF
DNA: TGTGCCAGCAGCCAAACCGGGGGGAGCTCCTACAATGAGCAGTTCTTC

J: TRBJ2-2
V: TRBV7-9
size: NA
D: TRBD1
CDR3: CASSPQGAEKMTGELFF
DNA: TGTGCCAGCAGCCCTCAGGGGGCAGAAAAAATGACCGGGGAGCTGTTTTTT

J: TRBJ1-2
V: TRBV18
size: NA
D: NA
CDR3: CASSPSIADVNYGYTF
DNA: TGTGCCAGCTCACCCTCCATAGCTGATGTTAACTATGGCTACACCTTC

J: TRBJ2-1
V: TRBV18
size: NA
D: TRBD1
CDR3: CASSPPVGQGVYNEQFF
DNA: TGTGCCAGCTCACCACCGGTGGGACAGGGGGTGTACAATGAGCAGTTCTTC

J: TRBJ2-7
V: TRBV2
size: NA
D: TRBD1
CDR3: CASSERTGIYEQYF
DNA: TGTGCCAGCAGTGAGAGGACAGGGATCTACGAGCAGTACTTC